This T cell receptor (beta chain) was sequenced in a study of patients and donors after allogeneic stem cell transplantation. The CDR3 spans 14 residues. V dropped 6 bases and J dropped 5; count of bases not matched to a gene: 10. Germline assignment: CDR1 DFQATT and CDR2 SNEGSKA (reference sequence). MiXCR was run by TCRdb on the RT-PCR reads, yielding one entry per CDR3 protein. This table has approximately 140,000 distinct CDR3 sequences, about two fifths appearing once. This TCR was sampled from a human donor who was either an allogeneic HSCT recipient or a stem cell or donor lymphocyte infusion donor (not recorded which). It is not recorded whose cells these are; they may come from a transplant donor. The gene calls are TRBV20-1 and TRBJ2-1, with 7 bases that match TRBD2. Sequenced material: blood, either unsorted or a sorted T cell fraction (not recorded which). The CDR3 protein is CSAPPRAGDNEQFF. DNA for the CDR3: TGCAGTGCCCCCCCCCGCGCGGGGGACAATGAGCAGTTCTTC.